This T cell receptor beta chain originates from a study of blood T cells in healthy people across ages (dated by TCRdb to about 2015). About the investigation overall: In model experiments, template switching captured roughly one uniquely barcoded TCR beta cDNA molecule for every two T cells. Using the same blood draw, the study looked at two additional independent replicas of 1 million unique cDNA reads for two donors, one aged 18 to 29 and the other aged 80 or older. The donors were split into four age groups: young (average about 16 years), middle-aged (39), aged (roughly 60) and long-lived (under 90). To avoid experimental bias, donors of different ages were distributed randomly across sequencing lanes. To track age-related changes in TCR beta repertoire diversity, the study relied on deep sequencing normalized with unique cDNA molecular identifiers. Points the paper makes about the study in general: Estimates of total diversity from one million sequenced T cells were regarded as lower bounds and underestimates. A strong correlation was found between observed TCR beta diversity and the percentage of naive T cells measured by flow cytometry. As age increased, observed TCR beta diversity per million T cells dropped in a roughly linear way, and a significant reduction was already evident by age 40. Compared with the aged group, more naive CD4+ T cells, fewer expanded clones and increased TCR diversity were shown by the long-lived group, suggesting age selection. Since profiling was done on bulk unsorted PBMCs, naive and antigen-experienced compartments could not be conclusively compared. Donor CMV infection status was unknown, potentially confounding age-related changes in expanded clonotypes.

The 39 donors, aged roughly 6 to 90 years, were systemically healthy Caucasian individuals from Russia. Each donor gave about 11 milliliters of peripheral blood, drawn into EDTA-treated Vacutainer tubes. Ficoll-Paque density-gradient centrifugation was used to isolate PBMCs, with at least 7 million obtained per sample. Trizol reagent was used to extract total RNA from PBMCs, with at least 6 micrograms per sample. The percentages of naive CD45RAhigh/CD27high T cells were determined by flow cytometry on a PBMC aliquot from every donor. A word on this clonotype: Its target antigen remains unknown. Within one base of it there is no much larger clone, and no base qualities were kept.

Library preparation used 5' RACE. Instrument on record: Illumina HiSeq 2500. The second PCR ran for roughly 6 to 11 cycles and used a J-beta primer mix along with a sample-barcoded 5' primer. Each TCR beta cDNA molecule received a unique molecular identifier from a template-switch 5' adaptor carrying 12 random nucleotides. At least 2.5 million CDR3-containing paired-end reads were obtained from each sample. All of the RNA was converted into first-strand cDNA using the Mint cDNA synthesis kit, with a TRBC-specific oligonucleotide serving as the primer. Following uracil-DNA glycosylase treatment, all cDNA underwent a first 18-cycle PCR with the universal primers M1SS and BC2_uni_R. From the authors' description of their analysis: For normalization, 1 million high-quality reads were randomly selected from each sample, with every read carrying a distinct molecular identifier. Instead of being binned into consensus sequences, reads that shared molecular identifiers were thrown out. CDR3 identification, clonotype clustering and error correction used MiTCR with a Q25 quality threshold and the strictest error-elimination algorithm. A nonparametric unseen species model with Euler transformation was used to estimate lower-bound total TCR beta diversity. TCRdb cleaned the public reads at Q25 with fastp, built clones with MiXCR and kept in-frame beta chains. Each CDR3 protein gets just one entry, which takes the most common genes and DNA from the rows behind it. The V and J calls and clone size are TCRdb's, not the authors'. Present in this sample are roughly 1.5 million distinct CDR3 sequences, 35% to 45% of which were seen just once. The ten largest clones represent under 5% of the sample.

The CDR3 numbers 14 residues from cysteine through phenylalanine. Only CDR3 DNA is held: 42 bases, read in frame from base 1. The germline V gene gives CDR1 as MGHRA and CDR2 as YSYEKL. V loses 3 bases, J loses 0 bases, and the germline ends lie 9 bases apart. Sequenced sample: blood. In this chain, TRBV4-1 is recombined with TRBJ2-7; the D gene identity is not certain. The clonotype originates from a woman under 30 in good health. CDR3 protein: CASSQKMPSYEQYF. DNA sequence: TGCGCCAGCAGCCAGAAGATGCCCTCCTACGAGCAGTACTTC.